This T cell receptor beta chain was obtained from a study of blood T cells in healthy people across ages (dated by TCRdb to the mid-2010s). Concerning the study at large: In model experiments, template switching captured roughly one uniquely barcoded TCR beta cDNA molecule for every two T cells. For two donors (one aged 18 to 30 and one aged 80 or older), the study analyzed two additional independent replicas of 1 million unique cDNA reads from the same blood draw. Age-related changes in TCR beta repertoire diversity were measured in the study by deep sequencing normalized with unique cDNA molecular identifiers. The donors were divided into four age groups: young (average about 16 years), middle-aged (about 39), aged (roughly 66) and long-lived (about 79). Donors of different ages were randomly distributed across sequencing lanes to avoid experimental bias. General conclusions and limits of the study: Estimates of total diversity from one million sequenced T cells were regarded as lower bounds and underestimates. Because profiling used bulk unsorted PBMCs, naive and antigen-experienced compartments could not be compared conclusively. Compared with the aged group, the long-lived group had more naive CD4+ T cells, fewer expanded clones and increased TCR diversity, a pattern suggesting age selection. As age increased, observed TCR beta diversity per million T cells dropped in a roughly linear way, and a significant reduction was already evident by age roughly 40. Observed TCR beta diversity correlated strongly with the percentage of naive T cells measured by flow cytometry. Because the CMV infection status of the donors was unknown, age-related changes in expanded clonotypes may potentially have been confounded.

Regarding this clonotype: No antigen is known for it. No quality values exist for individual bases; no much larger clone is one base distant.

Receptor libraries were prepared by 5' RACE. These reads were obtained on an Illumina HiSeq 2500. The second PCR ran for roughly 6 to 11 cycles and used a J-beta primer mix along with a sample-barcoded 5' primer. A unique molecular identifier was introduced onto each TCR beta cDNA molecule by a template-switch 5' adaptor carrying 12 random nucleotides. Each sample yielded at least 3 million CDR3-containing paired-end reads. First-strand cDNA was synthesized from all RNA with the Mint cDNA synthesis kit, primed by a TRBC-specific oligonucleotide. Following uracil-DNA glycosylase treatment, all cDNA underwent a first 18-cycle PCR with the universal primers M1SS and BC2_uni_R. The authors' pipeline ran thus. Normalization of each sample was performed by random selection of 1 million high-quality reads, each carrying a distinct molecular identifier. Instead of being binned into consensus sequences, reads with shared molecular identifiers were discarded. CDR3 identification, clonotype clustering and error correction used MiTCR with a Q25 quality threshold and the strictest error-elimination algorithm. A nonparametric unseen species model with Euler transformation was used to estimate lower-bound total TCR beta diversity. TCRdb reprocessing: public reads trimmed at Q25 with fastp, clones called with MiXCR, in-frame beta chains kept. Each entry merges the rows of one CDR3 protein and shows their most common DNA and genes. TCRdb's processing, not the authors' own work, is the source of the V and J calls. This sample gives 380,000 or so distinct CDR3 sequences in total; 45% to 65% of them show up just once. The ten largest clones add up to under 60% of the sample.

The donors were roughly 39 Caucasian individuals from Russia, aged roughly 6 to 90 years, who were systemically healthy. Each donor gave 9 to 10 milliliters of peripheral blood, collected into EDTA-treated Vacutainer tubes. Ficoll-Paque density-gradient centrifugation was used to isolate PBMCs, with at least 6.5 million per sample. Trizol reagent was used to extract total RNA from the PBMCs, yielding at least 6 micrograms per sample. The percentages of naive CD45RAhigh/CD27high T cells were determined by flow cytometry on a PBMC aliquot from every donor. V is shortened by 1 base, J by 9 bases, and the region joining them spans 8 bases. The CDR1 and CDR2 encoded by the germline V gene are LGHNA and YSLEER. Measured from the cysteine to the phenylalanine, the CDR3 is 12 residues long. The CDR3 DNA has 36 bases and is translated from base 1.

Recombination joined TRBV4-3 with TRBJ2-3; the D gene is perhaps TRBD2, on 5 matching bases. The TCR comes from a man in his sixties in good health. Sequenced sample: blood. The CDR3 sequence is CASSQVAGTQYF. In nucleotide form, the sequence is TGCGCCAGCAGCCAAGTTGCGGGCACGCAGTATTTT.